This T cell receptor (beta chain) is drawn from a study of T cells in Graves' hyperthyroidism and ophthalmopathy. RNA transcripts were the template for amplifying TCR beta CDR3 regions. The HTBI primer set drove a first-round RT-PCR of the TCR CDR3. TCRdb independently ran MiXCR on the multiplex PCR reads; one entry per CDR3 protein. The profile shows over 350,000 distinct CDR3 sequences, roughly 14% of them singletons. Study findings and constraints: Ophthalmopathy cases were set apart from stable hyperthyroidism by a 13 V-J model. Also found in blood were most expanded thyroid clonotypes above 0.001.

Ophthalmopathy in the patients scored at least 3 on Clinical Activity Score and at least 4 on NOSPECS grade, lasting under 3 months. Not enrolled were patients with uncontrolled infection, other autoimmune disease, pregnancy or lactation. A word on this clonotype: Its specificity is unknown.

The receptor's source is a man aged 18 to 35 with Graves' ophthalmopathy. Sample: blood.

CDR3 sequence reads: CASMRNSGRNEQFF. CDR3 nucleotide sequence: TGTGCCAGCATGCGTAATAGCGGGAGGAATGAGCAGTTCTTC. The chain is built from TRBV2 and TRBJ2-1, with 10 bases fitting TRBD2. The CDR3 totals 14 residues. CDR1 is SNHLY, CDR2 FYNNEI, per germline. With V trimmed by 7 bases and J by 7 bases, 7 bases remained unmatched. Variable domain in full (rest from reference TRBV2 and TRBJ2-1): EPEVTQTPSHQVTQMGQEVILRCVPISNHLYFYWYRQILGQKVEFLVSFYNNEISEKSEIFDDQFSVERPDGSNFTLKIRSTKLEDSAMYFCASMRNSGRNEQFFGPGTRLTVL.